The 6 T cell receptor beta chains reported below all come from one sample, sequenced in a study of blood T cell repertoires in COVID-19 (dated by TCRdb to between 2020 and 2021). Library method: the immunoSEQ multiplex PCR assay. TCRdb took this table from immuneACCESS and kept in-frame rearrangements with V and J called. Such tables lack part of the clones; where checked against another copy, unresolved V genes explain under half of the gap, and the rest is unexplained. The sample table holds about 270,000 clones, of which roughly nine tenths were seen once. The biggest ten clones account for roughly 2.6% of the sample. Sequencing was performed on PBMCs or T cells enriched from blood (not recorded which). The receptors here all came from a woman under 30 who had recovered from COVID-19.

This chain joins TRBV11-3 and TRBJ2-1, with a possible D match to TRBD1 (6 bases). V lost 5 bases to trimming and J lost 3 bases, with 8 bases between them. CDR3 length equals 13 residues. CDR1 and CDR2 (germline): SGHNT, YENEEA. CDR3 nucleotide sequence: TGTGCCAGCAGCCAGGGGTTCTACAATGAGCAGTTCTTC. Protein sequence: CASSQGFYNEQFF.

The V call is TRBV27, the J call TRBJ2-1; the match to TRBD2 covers 12 bases. Germline-derived CDR1 and CDR2 are MNHEY and SMNVEV (reference sequence). The CDR3 loop spans 16 amino acids. Trimming took 2 bases from V and 2 from J; bases not matched to a gene: 1. The CDR3 DNA sequence: TGTGCCAGCAGTTTAAGGACTAGCGGGGCCTACAATGAGCAGTTCTTC. Its protein product is CASSLRTSGAYNEQFF.

The chain has TRBV7-2 and TRBJ2-3; a possible D gene is TRBD2 (5 bases). CDR1 SGHTA and CDR2 FQGNSA come from the germline V gene. The CDR3 extends over 16 amino acids. Trimming shortened V by 1 base and J by 2 bases, and 13 bases separated the two germline ends. The CDR3 here is CASSLDRRILTDTQYF. CDR3 DNA: TGTGCCAGCAGCTTAGATCGGAGGATCCTCACAGATACGCAGTATTTT.

The CDR3 loop is CASSVTSGFTEQFF. In DNA, the CDR3 is TGTGCCAGCAGCGTGACTAGCGGGTTTACTGAGCAGTTCTTC. This rearrangement joins TRBV7-9 to TRBJ2-1, with TRBD2 matching over 10 bases. Germline trimming cut 5 bases from V and 9 bases from J; bases unmatched to any gene: 7. This CDR3 has 14 amino acids. The V gene's germline CDR1 is SEHNR and CDR2 FQNEAQ (reference sequence).

The gene calls are TRBV27 and TRBJ2-1; D call uncertain. Trimming left V 4 bases short and J 3 bases short, with 13 bases between. Germline CDR1 reads MNHEY; CDR2 reads SMNVEV (reference sequence). This CDR3 spans 15 amino acids. Here the CDR3 reads CASSSVSRHYNEQFF. The CDR3 DNA reads TGTGCCAGCAGTTCCGTTTCGCGCCACTACAATGAGCAGTTCTTC.

V is TRBV19 and J is TRBJ1-6; TRBD1 matches 7 bases. V dropped 5 bases and J dropped 10; count of bases not matched to a gene: 8. The CDR3 is made up of 14 amino acids. Germline CDR1 LNHDA, CDR2 SQIVND (reference sequence). CDR3 sequence reads: CASSLGTESSPLHF. DNA for the CDR3: TGTGCCAGTAGTTTAGGGACAGAGAGCTCACCCCTCCACTTT.